Listed below are T cell receptor beta chains from one sample, sequenced in a study of T cell changes during pregnancy in multiple sclerosis. The data were produced by immunoSEQ multiplex PCR, yet TCRdb's version contains in-frame clones alone and is incomplete. This sample has about 16,000 clones, with approximately 96% found just once. The sequencing used peripheral blood, collected in the third trimester of pregnancy. These receptors were collected from a female donor with multiple sclerosis, enrolled in a pregnancy study. Each CDR3 is given with its conserved first and last residue. The D gene is left open where the match is weak. Clone size is not always given. Where it is, it says once, few, many or a class for expanded clones.

TRBD1	TRBV5-4	-	TRBJ1-1	CASGGKGDRNTEAFF	TGTGCCAGCGGGGGTAAAGGGGACAGGAACACTGAAGCTTTCTTT
-	TRBV21-1	-	TRBJ2-2	CASSNPTATGELFF	TGTGCCAGCAGCAACCCCACAGCTACCGGGGAGCTGTTTTTT
-	TRBV5-5	-	TRBJ1-1	CASSLGRAPMNTEAFF	TGTGCCAGCAGCTTGGGGAGAGCTCCTATGAACACTGAAGCTTTCTTT
TRBD1	TRBV27	-	TRBJ2-7	CASSIPGQGVGEQYF	TGTGCCAGCAGCATTCCGGGACAGGGGGTCGGAGAGCAGTACTTC
TRBD1	TRBV5-4	-	TRBJ2-2	CASSFWDRGDTGELFF	TGTGCCAGCAGCTTCTGGGACAGGGGGGACACCGGGGAGCTGTTTTTT
TRBD1	TRBV13	-	TRBJ2-1	CASSPRGKGLNNEQFF	TGTGCCAGCAGCCCCAGGGGGAAGGGGCTCAACAATGAGCAGTTCTTC
-	TRBV2	-	TRBJ2-5	CASKDTANQETQYF	TGTGCCAGCAAGGACACTGCTAACCAAGAGACCCAGTACTTC
TRBD1	TRBV6-1	-	TRBJ2-7	CASSANRGPNYEQYF	TGTGCCAGCAGTGCCAACAGGGGGCCGAACTACGAGCAGTACTTC
TRBD1	TRBV27	-	TRBJ1-5	CASSLTGNQPQHF	TGTGCCAGCAGTTTGACAGGGAATCAGCCCCAGCATTTT
-	TRBV6-5	-	TRBJ2-3	CASSYEQPADTQYF	TGTGCCAGCAGTTACGAACAGCCGGCCGATACGCAGTATTTT
TRBD1	TRBV28	-	TRBJ1-5	CASSFPGAGGQYSNQPQHF	TGTGCCAGCAGTTTCCCCGGGGCAGGGGGCCAATATAGCAATCAGCCCCAGCATTTT
TRBD1	TRBV28	-	TRBJ1-5	CASSPRRRGGVKLANQPQHF	TGTGCCAGCAGCCCTAGGCGTAGAGGGGGCGTCAAGCTAGCAAATCAGCCCCAGCATTTT
TRBD1	TRBV5-1	-	TRBJ2-3	CASSLYGTGGTGPRRDTQYF	TGCGCCAGCAGCTTGTATGGGACAGGGGGGACCGGGCCCAGAAGGGATACGCAGTATTTT
TRBD2	TRBV7-2	-	TRBJ2-3	CASSLSWAGGRGTQYF	TGTGCCAGCAGCTTGAGTTGGGCGGGGGGACGGGGTACGCAGTATTTT
-	TRBV18	-	TRBJ2-2	CASSPRGMTGELFF	TGTGCCAGCTCACCAAGGGGGATGACCGGGGAGCTGTTTTTT
TRBD1	TRBV7-2	-	TRBJ1-5	CASSLYWADRESQPQHF	TGTGCCAGCAGCTTATATTGGGCGGACAGGGAGAGTCAGCCCCAGCATTTT
TRBD1	TRBV7-9	-	TRBJ1-1	CASSRGGQVPPRQTEAFF	TGTGCCAGCAGTCGAGGGGGACAGGTTCCTCCCCGTCAGACTGAAGCTTTCTTT
-	TRBV7-6	-	TRBJ2-1	CASSSDPFDEQFF	TGTGCCAGTTCAAGCGACCCCTTCGATGAGCAGTTCTTC
TRBD1	TRBV28	-	TRBJ2-2	CASSLGQTGFLNTGELFF	TGTGCCAGCAGTTTAGGGCAGACAGGGTTTTTGAACACCGGGGAGCTGTTTTTT
-	TRBV27	-	TRBJ2-3	CASSSSGGSLDVDTQYF	TGTGCCAGCAGTTCTTCCGGGGGTAGCCTAGATGTGGATACGCAGTATTTT
TRBD2	TRBV7-9	-	TRBJ2-1	CASGGGVSYNEQFF	TGTGCCAGCGGTGGGGGGGTCTCCTACAATGAGCAGTTCTTC
TRBD1	TRBV5-1	-	TRBJ1-2	CASSLAGTDYGYTF	TGCGCCAGCAGCTTGGCCGGGACAGACTATGGCTACACCTTC
TRBD1	TRBV2	-	TRBJ1-2	CAIFDRGKGYGYTF	TGTGCCATCTTCGACAGGGGAAAGGGCTATGGCTACACCTTC
-	TRBV28	-	TRBJ2-1	CASSSLRESRNEQFF	TGTGCCAGCAGTTCCCTACGGGAGTCCCGCAATGAGCAGTTCTTC
TRBD2	TRBV5-1	few	TRBJ2-7	CASSLDPAGGPGEQYF	TGCGCCAGCAGCTTGGATCCAGCGGGAGGGCCGGGGGAGCAGTACTTC
-	TRBV18	-	TRBJ1-1	CASSPSTGQKAFF	TGTGCCAGCTCACCTTCAACAGGCCAGAAAGCTTTCTTT
-	TRBV7-9	once	TRBJ1-2	CASSFGRSLNYGYTF	TGTGCCAGCAGCTTTGGAAGGAGTCTAAACTATGGCTACACCTTC
TRBD1	TRBV11-2	-	TRBJ2-3	CASKPGPGTGKVADTQYF	TGTGCCAGCAAACCGGGTCCCGGGACAGGGAAGGTCGCAGATACGCAGTATTTT
-	TRBV4-3	-	TRBJ2-7	CASSQGGTVRDEQYF	TGCGCCAGCAGCCAAGGCGGGACGGTGAGGGACGAGCAGTACTTC
-	TRBV5-5	-	TRBJ1-3	CASSLGSGNTIYF	TGTGCCAGCAGCTTGGGGAGTGGAAACACCATATATTTT
-	TRBV4-1	-	TRBJ2-6	CASSQAGESGANVLTF	TGCGCCAGCAGCCAGGCGGGTGAGTCTGGGGCCAACGTCCTGACTTTC
TRBD1	TRBV6-6	-	TRBJ1-2	CASSQQGLANYGYTF	TGTGCCAGCAGTCAACAGGGGTTAGCTAACTATGGCTACACCTTC
TRBD1	TRBV7-3	-	TRBJ1-5	CASSLETLVTGQGRGQPQHF	TGTGCCAGCAGCTTGGAGACCCTAGTCACAGGACAGGGCCGCGGTCAGCCCCAGCATTTT
TRBD1	TRBV6-6	-	TRBJ1-4	CASSFGQGAPNEKLFF	TGTGCCAGCAGTTTTGGACAGGGCGCACCTAATGAAAAACTGTTTTTT
-	TRBV4-2	-	TRBJ2-7	CASSQVRRRDEQYF	TGTGCCAGCAGCCAAGTCAGGCGGCGGGACGAGCAGTACTTC
-	TRBV2	-	TRBJ1-1	CASIKTGVNTEAFF	TGTGCCAGCATTAAAACCGGGGTGAACACTGAAGCTTTCTTT
-	TRBV6-5	-	TRBJ1-1	CASSYSLTGDTEAFF	TGTGCCAGCAGTTACTCGTTGACGGGGGACACTGAAGCTTTCTTT
TRBD2	TRBV5-4	-	TRBJ2-2	CASSLPRGGANTGELFF	TGTGCCAGCAGCTTGCCCCGGGGGGGGGCGAACACCGGGGAGCTGTTTTTT
-	TRBV5-4	-	TRBJ2-2	CASRVLRGTGELFF	TGTGCCAGCAGGGTCCTTCGCGGAACCGGGGAGCTGTTTTTT
TRBD1	TRBV5-4	-	TRBJ1-6	CASSFPDRGNSPLHF	TGTGCCAGCAGCTTCCCGGACAGGGGAAATTCACCCCTCCACTTT
-	TRBV27	-	TRBJ2-1	CASSFPGSSYNEQFF	TGTGCCAGCAGTTTCCCCGGGAGCTCCTACAATGAGCAGTTCTTC
TRBD1	TRBV27	once	TRBJ1-2	CASRGTGRGYGYTF	TGTGCCAGCAGGGGGACAGGGCGAGGGTATGGCTACACCTTC
-	TRBV7-9	-	TRBJ2-7	CASSFLSLRTAVVYEQYF	TGTGCCAGCAGCTTTCTATCCCTAAGGACAGCGGTAGTCTACGAGCAGTACTTC
-	TRBV27	-	TRBJ2-7	CASSLSLGSYNEQYF	TGTGCCAGCAGTTTATCTCTGGGGAGCTACAACGAGCAGTACTTC
TRBD1	TRBV5-1	-	TRBJ1-6	CASSLGGQLNSPLHF	TGCGCCAGCAGCTTAGGGGGACAGCTAAATTCACCCCTCCACTTT
-	TRBV7-9	-	TRBJ1-1	CASSFDNQLTEAFF	TGTGCCAGCAGCTTCGACAATCAATTAACTGAAGCTTTCTTT